The entry below describes one T cell receptor beta chain. There are 15 residues in the CDR3. V was cut by 6 bases and J by 1 base, with 15 bases left in between. CDR1 is MNHEY and CDR2 is SMNVEV in the germline V gene (reference sequence). This specimen belongs to a study of blood T cell repertoires in COVID-19. On the study more broadly: Samples of COVID-19 (acute and convalescent) were obtained from the United States, Italy and Spain. T cells, B-cell-depleted T cells, or PBMCs supplied cDNA or gDNA.

Original processing notes: The assay estimated nucleated cells by amplifying reference gene primers. Sequenced by immunoSEQ multiplex PCR; TCRdb stores in-frame clones only, minus some. That table gives V, J and clone size, and the DNA gave D and trimming. The table includes roughly 260,000 clones, roughly 86% detected once. V is TRBV27 and J is TRBJ1-2; D may be TRBD1 (5 bases). This receptor was taken from a woman between 50 and 59 years old with acute or convalescent COVID-19. The sequenced material came from peripheral blood. CDR3 DNA sequence: TGTGCCAGCAGGTTGACAGCCGCCTTTAACTATGGCTACACCTTC. Translation gives CASRLTAAFNYGYTF.